The 23 T cell receptor beta chains below all came from one sample that was sequenced in a study of cytomegalovirus exposure and HLA in healthy donors. PCR involved 60 Vbeta and 13 Jbeta primers. The repertoire was sequenced with immunoSEQ multiplex PCR; TCRdb's copy has only in-frame clones and lacks some. The sample has some 210,000 clones, over 80% seen once; the top ten hold 1.3%. What was sequenced was PBMCs. The source of these receptors is a man aged 25 to 40 in good health and CMV-seronegative.

In this sample, this clone turned up a few times. The CDR3 bases are TGTGCCAGCAGCGTAGGGGAGGTTGGCAATCAGCCCCAGCATTTT. Translation gives CASSVGEVGNQPQHF. The rearrangement uses TRBV9 and TRBJ1-5; unclear D gene. This CDR3 is 15 amino acids long. Germline loops: CDR1 SGDLS, CDR2 YYNGEE. V was shortened by 0 bases and J by 2 bases, with 9 bases between the two germline ends.

The genes are TRBV19 and TRBJ2-5; 13 bases map to TRBD2. The CDR3 has 15 amino acids. Germline-derived CDR1 and CDR2 are LNHDA and SQIVND (reference sequence). J gave up 7 bases and V 4 bases, and 6 bases lay outside the gene matches. The CDR3, as DNA: TGTGCCAGTAGTACCCGGACTAGCGGGAGTCGGACCCAGTACTTC. Its protein product is CASSTRTSGSRTQYF.

This chain joins TRBV27 and TRBJ2-5; D gene uncertain. The DNA end favors TRBJ2-7, so the J call may be wrong. The CDR3 runs to 8 residues. Germline V CDR1 and CDR2: MNHEY, SMNVEV (reference sequence). CDR3 in amino acids: CASYEQYF. CDR3 nucleotides: TGTGCTTCCTACGAGCAGTACTTC.

The V gene is TRBV28, the J gene TRBJ2-3; the match to TRBD1 covers 8 bases. CDR1 and CDR2 from the germline V gene are MDHEN and SYDVKM. V shed 3 bases, J shed 6 bases, and the junction held 5 bases outside the gene matches. The CDR3 consists of 14 residues. This CDR3 is CASSFRTGPDTQYF. The DNA for the CDR3 is TGTGCCAGCAGTTTCCGGACAGGGCCCGATACGCAGTATTTT.

The rearrangement joins TRBV7-2 to TRBJ2-5; the D is unclear. The CDR3 totals 11 residues. Germline V gene data show CDR1 as SGHTA and CDR2 as FQGNSA. V lost 4 bases and J 2 bases, leaving 2 bases between the germline ends. CDR3: CASSSQETQYF. For the CDR3, the DNA is TGTGCCAGCAGCTCGCAAGAGACCCAGTACTTC.

The chain employs TRBV5-4 and TRBJ2-3; possibly TRBD1 for D (6 bases). V lost 3 bases, J lost 5 bases, and 19 bases lay in between. The CDR3 has 16 amino acids. CDR1 is SGHNT, CDR2 YYREEE, per germline (reference sequence). The CDR3: CASSYSPAQGRDTQYF. CDR3 DNA sequence: TGTGCCAGCAGCTACTCCCCGGCACAGGGAAGAGATACGCAGTATTTT.

The chain employs TRBV6-1 and TRBJ1-1; D not resolved. Trimming stripped 7 bases from V and 1 base from J, with 13 bases between. Germline-derived CDR1 and CDR2 are MNHNS and SASEGT. The CDR3 contains 14 residues. The CDR3 here is CASIETLRNTEAFF. The CDR3 DNA reads TGTGCCAGCATAGAAACTCTTCGGAACACTGAAGCTTTCTTT.

Notes on this clone: The sample has other DNA sequences that encode this CDR3 too. This chain links TRBV10-1 with TRBJ1-5; a weak D match, TRBD1 (5 bases). Germline CDR1 reads WNHNN; CDR2 reads SYGVQD (reference sequence). With 6 bases removed from V and 10 bases from J, the gap between germline ends came to 13 bases. This CDR3 spans 12 amino acids. The CDR3 coding sequence is TGCGCCAGCAGGACAGCTCCACAACCCCAGCATTTT. It specifies CASRTAPQPQHF.

This clone was seen only once. The gene calls are TRBV28 and TRBJ1-4; no clear D. This CDR3 is 14 amino acids long. Germline-derived CDR1 and CDR2 are MDHEN and SYDVKM. The germline V and J ends were trimmed by 7 bases and 0 bases, with 9 bases remaining between them. The CDR3 DNA reads TGTGCCAGCATGCGATTTGCAACTAATGAAAAACTGTTTTTT. Translating it yields CASMRFATNEKLFF.

Comment on this clone: The junction does not match germline at one end; this may be a read error. This chain uses TRBV18 with TRBJ2-4, with D possibly TRBD1 on 6 matching bases. From germline, CDR1 is KGHSH and CDR2 LQKENI. This CDR3 has 16 amino acids. In DNA form, the CDR3 reads TGTACCAGCTCACCACCGCCAGGGGCAGCCAAAAACATTCAGTACTTC. This codes for CTSSPPPGAAKNIQYF.

The CDR3 here is CASRRDSRSYNEQFF. In nucleotides, the CDR3 is TGCGCCAGCAGGCGGGACTCCCGCTCCTACAATGAGCAGTTCTTC. V gene TRBV5-1 combines with J gene TRBJ2-1, with D perhaps TRBD2 (6 bases). The ends were cut back, 5 bases at V and 0 bases at J, with 12 bases in the middle. The CDR3 has 15 amino acids. Per the germline V gene, CDR1 is SGHRS and CDR2 is YFSETQ.

This chain joins TRBV28 and TRBJ1-2, with TRBD1 matching 7 bases. Germline V CDR1 and CDR2: MDHEN, SYDVKM. V gave up 2 bases and J gave up 8 bases; unmatched junction bases: 11. CDR3 size: 15 residues. The CDR3 loop is CASSLMTGQDDGYTF. DNA for the CDR3: TGTGCCAGCAGTTTAATGACAGGGCAGGACGACGGCTACACCTTC.

The chain joins TRBV19 to TRBJ2-6, with D unresolved. Germline V lookup: CDR1 LNHDA, CDR2 SQIVND (reference sequence). The CDR3 totals 15 residues. The V end lost 7 bases, the J end lost 4 bases, and 14 bases lay between the germline ends. CDR3 amino acids: CASNPTSSGANVLTF. The CDR3 nucleotides are TGTGCCAGTAACCCGACATCTTCCGGGGCCAACGTCCTGACTTTC.

This clone was detected only once. Here the CDR3 DNA reads TGTGCCAGCAGGCACCAGTTGAACACTGAAGCTTTCTTT. Protein: CASRHQLNTEAFF. The V gene is TRBV11-2, the J gene TRBJ1-1; D unresolved. V was cut by 6 bases and J by 0 bases, with 8 bases left in between. Germline loops: CDR1 SGHAT, CDR2 FQNNGV. CDR3 length: 13 amino acids.

The rearrangement joins TRBV6-5 to TRBJ1-4; 8 bases fit TRBD1. Germline CDR1 is MNHEY and CDR2 is SVGAGI. The CDR3 has 15 residues. V dropped 0 bases and J dropped 7; count of bases not matched to a gene: 4. The CDR3 here is CASSYSRTGGEKLFF. CDR3 nucleotides: TGTGCCAGCAGTTACTCGAGAACAGGGGGTGAAAAACTGTTTTTT.

The chain couples TRBV5-1 to TRBJ2-3; possibly TRBD1 for D (6 bases). Germline CDR1 SGHRS, CDR2 YFSETQ. V lost 6 bases to trimming and J lost 3 bases, with 17 bases between them. The CDR3 contains 15 residues. The DNA of the CDR3 is TGCGCCAGCACGTCGGACAGTCCCAATACAGATACGCAGTATTTT. Residues: CASTSDSPNTDTQYF.

This clone was detected only a few times. The CDR3 DNA follows: TGTGCCAGCAGTGAAGGGGAGAACACTGAAGCTTTCTTT. This gives the protein CASSEGENTEAFF. The gene calls are TRBV6-4 and TRBJ1-1; D is possibly TRBD1 (5 bases). V gave up 3 bases and J gave up 1 base, with 6 bases separating them. CDR1 and CDR2 (germline): MRHNA, SNTAGT. The CDR3 is 13 amino acids.

The V and J genes are TRBV4-3 and TRBJ2-5; 16 bases are shared with TRBD2. Germline assignment: CDR1 LGHNA and CDR2 YSLEER. The CDR3 extends over 21 amino acids. The V gene end was trimmed by 1 base and the J gene end by 4 bases; junction bases not matched to a gene: 15. CDR3 in DNA: TGCGCCAGCAGCCAAGCCCCTTCCGGGACTAGCGGGGGGGATAGGTCAGAGACCCAGTACTTC. Its translation is CASSQAPSGTSGGDRSETQYF.

This clone was detected once. The V and J genes are TRBV19 and TRBJ2-5, with D unresolved. This CDR3 spans 16 amino acids. Per the germline V gene, CDR1 is LNHDA and CDR2 is SQIVND (reference sequence). V was trimmed by 5 bases and J by 2 bases, leaving 18 bases between them. The CDR3 sequence: CASSYQAMLLQETQYF. CDR3 nucleotides: TGTGCCAGTAGTTATCAGGCAATGTTACTTCAAGAGACCCAGTACTTC.

This chain links TRBV7-9 with TRBJ2-7, with TRBD2 identical over 9 bases. The CDR3 is 17 amino acids. Germline-derived CDR1 and CDR2 are SEHNR and FQNEAQ (reference sequence). Germline trimming cut 1 base from V and 2 bases from J; bases unmatched to any gene: 9. CDR3 coding DNA: TGTGCCAGCAGCTTAGGAAGGGTGGCGGGAGGGCCCTACGAGCAGTACTTC. Its translation is CASSLGRVAGGPYEQYF.

The rearrangement links TRBV7-2 to TRBJ2-7; 7 nucleotides align to TRBD1. V was pared by 2 bases and J by 3 bases, with 10 bases of the junction left unmatched. The CDR3 covers 16 residues. Germline V gene data show CDR1 as SGHTA and CDR2 as FQGNSA. The CDR3 region is CASSLSSRGPLYEQYF. CDR3 nucleotides: TGTGCCAGCAGCTTAAGTTCGAGGGGGCCCCTCTACGAGCAGTACTTC.

This chain joins TRBV7-9 and TRBJ1-2, with 8 nucleotides matching TRBD1. CDR3 size: 15 residues. The germline V gene has CDR1 SEHNR and CDR2 FQNEAQ (reference sequence). Unmatched junction bases numbered 6, after V lost 1 base and J lost 5 bases. Here the CDR3 DNA reads TGTGCCAGCAGCTTAGTATCCCAGGGGGCGTATGGCTACACCTTC. Translating it yields CASSLVSQGAYGYTF.

This clone was recorded a few times. The chain uses TRBV30 and TRBJ2-7; D may be TRBD2 (7 bases). CDR3 length: 13 residues. Trimming removed 7 bases from V and 3 bases from J, with 16 bases in between. Per the germline V gene, CDR1 is GTSNPN and CDR2 is SVGIG (reference sequence). The CDR3 sequence is CAFSGGLIYEQYF. The CDR3 region has the DNA TGTGCCTTTTCCGGGGGGCTGATCTACGAGCAGTACTTC.